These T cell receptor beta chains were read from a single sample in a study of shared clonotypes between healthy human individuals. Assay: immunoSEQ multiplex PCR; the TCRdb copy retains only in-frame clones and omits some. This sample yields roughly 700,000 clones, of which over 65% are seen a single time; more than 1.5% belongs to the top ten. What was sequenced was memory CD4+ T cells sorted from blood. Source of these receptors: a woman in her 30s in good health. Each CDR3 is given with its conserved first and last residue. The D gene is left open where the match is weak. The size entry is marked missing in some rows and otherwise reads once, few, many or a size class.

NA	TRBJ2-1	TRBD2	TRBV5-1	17	CASSNDPGLAEYNEQFF	TGCGCCAGCAGCAATGATCCGGGACTAGCAGAGTACAATGAGCAGTTCTTC
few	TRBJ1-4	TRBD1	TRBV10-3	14	CAISEPGQGEKLFF	TGTGCCATCAGTGAACCGGGACAGGGAGAAAAACTGTTTTTT
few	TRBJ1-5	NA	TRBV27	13	CANLGTLREPQHF	TGTGCCAACCTCGGGACCTTAAGGGAGCCCCAGCATTTT
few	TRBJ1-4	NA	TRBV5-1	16	CASSPDAQGTNEKLFF	TGCGCCAGCAGCCCAGACGCTCAGGGGACTAATGAAAAACTGTTTTTT
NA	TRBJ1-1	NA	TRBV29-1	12	CSVGRQNTEAFF	TGCAGCGTTGGAAGACAGAACACTGAAGCTTTCTTT
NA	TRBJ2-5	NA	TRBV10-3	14	CAISDLAGEETQYF	TGTGCCATCAGTGACTTGGCAGGGGAAGAGACCCAGTACTTC
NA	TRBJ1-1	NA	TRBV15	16	CATSRDLAGVPTEAFF	TGTGCCACCAGCAGAGATTTGGCAGGGGTTCCCACTGAAGCTTTCTTT
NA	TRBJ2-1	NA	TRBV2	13	CASSQGGINEQFF	TGTGCCAGCAGTCAAGGGGGGATCAATGAGCAGTTCTTC
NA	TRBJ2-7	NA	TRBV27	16	CASSLIQGSGRYEQYF	TGTGCCAGCAGTTTAATCCAGGGCTCCGGGCGCTACGAGCAGTACTTC
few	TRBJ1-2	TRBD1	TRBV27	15	CASSPRTGVNYGYTF	TGTGCCAGCAGTCCGCGGACAGGGGTGAACTATGGCTACACCTTC
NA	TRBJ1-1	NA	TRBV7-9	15	CASSLGWGGDTEAFF	TGTGCCAGCAGCTTAGGCTGGGGTGGGGACACTGAAGCTTTCTTT
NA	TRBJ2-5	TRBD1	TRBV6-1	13	CASGQGVGETQYF	TGTGCCAGCGGGCAGGGGGTGGGCGAGACCCAGTACTTC
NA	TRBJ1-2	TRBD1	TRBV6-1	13	CASSTGGNYGYTF	TGTGCCAGCAGTACAGGGGGTAACTATGGCTACACCTTC
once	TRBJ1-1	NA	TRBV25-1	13	CASSRTMNTEAFF	TGTGCCAGCAGCAGAACCATGAACACTGAAGCTTTCTTT
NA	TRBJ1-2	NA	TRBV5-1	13	CASSRAEVYGYTF	TGCGCCAGCAGCCGGGCGGAGGTCTATGGCTACACCTTC
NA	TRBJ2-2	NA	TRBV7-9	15	CASSLVSSNTGELFF	TGTGCCAGCAGCTTAGTGTCCAGTAACACCGGGGAGCTGTTTTTT
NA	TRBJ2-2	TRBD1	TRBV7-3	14	CATSTGGSTGELFF	TGTGCCACTTCGACAGGGGGGTCCACCGGGGAGCTGTTTTTT
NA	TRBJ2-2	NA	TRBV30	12	CAVTQGSGELFF	TGTGCCGTCACCCAGGGGTCCGGGGAGCTGTTTTTT
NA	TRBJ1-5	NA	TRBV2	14	CASSEGLVGEPQHF	TGTGCCAGCAGTGAAGGATTAGTAGGGGAGCCCCAGCATTTT
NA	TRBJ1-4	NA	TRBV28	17	CASSVTGGLATNEKLFF	TGTGCCAGCAGTGTGACAGGAGGACTTGCAACTAATGAAAAACTGTTTTTT
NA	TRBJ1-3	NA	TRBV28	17	CASSPRTAQVTGNTIYF	TGTGCCAGCAGTCCCCGGACAGCTCAGGTCACTGGAAACACCATATATTTT
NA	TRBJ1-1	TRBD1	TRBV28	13	CASSLPGTDEAFF	TGTGCCAGCAGTTTACCCGGGACAGATGAAGCTTTCTTT
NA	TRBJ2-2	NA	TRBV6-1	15	CASSVMTVNTGELFF	TGTGCCAGCAGTGTTATGACAGTGAACACCGGGGAGCTGTTTTTT
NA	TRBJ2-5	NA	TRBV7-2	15	CASSFGGGGKETQYF	TGTGCCAGCAGCTTCGGGGGAGGGGGTAAGGAGACCCAGTACTTC
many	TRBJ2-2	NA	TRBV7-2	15	CANTSPAVNTGELFF	TGTGCCAACACTAGTCCTGCGGTGAACACCGGGGAGCTGTTTTTT
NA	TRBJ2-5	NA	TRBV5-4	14	CASSRRTEQETQYF	TGTGCCAGCAGCCGACGCACAGAGCAAGAGACCCAGTACTTC
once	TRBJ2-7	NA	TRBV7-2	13	CASSSPGLYEQYF	TGTGCCAGCAGCTCACCGGGACTCTACGAGCAGTACTTC
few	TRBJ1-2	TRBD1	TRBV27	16	CASSPGQFVANYGYTF	TGTGCCAGCAGCCCGGGACAGTTTGTGGCTAACTATGGCTACACCTTC
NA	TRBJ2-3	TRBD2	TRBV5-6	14	CARLAGGPQDTQYF	TGTGCCCGACTAGCGGGAGGCCCCCAGGATACGCAGTATTTT
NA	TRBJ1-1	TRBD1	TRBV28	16	CASSSPGGAGNTEAFF	TGTGCCAGCAGTTCCCCAGGGGGCGCGGGGAACACTGAAGCTTTCTTT
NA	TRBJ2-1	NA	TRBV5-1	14	CASSIAGSYNEQFF	TGCGCCAGCAGCATCGCGGGATCCTACAATGAGCAGTTCTTC
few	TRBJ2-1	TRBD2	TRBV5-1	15	CASSLSSGAYNEQFF	TGCGCCAGCAGCTTGTCTAGCGGTGCCTACAATGAGCAGTTCTTC
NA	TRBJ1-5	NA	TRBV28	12	CASKFKVGVGHF	TGTGCCAGCAAGTTTAAAGTCGGGGTCGGGCATTTT
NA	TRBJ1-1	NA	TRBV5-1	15	CASGPGTADVGEAFF	TGCGCCAGCGGGCCGGGGACGGCGGATGTGGGTGAAGCTTTCTTT
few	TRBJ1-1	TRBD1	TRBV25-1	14	CASSQDRGYTEAFF	TGTGCCAGCAGCCAGGACAGGGGGTACACTGAAGCTTTCTTT
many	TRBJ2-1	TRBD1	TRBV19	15	CASVRTGASYNEQFF	TGTGCCAGTGTAAGGACAGGGGCTTCCTACAATGAGCAGTTCTTC
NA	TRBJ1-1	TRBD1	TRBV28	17	CASSSLKTGGLNTEAFF	TGTGCCAGCAGTTCCCTCAAGACAGGGGGTTTGAACACTGAAGCTTTCTTT
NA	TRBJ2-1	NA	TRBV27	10	CASLPYQQFF	TGTGCCAGCCTTCCCTACCAGCAGTTCTTC
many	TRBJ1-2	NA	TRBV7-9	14	CASSSEGLGYGYTF	TGTGCCAGCAGCTCCGAGGGTCTTGGCTATGGCTACACCTTC
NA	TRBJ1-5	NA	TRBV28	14	CASSSFQGWQPQHF	TGTGCCAGCAGTTCCTTCCAGGGGTGGCAGCCCCAGCATTTT
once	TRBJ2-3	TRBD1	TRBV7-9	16	CASSFLSTGGTDTQYF	TGTGCCAGCAGCTTCCTTTCGACAGGGGGGACAGATACGCAGTATTTT